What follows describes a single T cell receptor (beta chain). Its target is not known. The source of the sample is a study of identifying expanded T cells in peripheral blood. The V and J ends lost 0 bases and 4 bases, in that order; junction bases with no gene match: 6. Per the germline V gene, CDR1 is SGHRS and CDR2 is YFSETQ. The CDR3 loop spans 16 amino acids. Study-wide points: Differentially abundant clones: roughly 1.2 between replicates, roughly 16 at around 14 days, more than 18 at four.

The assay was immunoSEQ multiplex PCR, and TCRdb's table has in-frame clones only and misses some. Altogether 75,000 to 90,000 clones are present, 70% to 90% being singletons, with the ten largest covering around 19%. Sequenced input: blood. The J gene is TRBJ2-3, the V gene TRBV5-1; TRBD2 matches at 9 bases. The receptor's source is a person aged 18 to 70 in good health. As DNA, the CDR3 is TGCGCCAGCAGCTTGGCTCTAGCGGGGAATGCAGATACGCAGTATTTT. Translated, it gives CASSLALAGNADTQYF.